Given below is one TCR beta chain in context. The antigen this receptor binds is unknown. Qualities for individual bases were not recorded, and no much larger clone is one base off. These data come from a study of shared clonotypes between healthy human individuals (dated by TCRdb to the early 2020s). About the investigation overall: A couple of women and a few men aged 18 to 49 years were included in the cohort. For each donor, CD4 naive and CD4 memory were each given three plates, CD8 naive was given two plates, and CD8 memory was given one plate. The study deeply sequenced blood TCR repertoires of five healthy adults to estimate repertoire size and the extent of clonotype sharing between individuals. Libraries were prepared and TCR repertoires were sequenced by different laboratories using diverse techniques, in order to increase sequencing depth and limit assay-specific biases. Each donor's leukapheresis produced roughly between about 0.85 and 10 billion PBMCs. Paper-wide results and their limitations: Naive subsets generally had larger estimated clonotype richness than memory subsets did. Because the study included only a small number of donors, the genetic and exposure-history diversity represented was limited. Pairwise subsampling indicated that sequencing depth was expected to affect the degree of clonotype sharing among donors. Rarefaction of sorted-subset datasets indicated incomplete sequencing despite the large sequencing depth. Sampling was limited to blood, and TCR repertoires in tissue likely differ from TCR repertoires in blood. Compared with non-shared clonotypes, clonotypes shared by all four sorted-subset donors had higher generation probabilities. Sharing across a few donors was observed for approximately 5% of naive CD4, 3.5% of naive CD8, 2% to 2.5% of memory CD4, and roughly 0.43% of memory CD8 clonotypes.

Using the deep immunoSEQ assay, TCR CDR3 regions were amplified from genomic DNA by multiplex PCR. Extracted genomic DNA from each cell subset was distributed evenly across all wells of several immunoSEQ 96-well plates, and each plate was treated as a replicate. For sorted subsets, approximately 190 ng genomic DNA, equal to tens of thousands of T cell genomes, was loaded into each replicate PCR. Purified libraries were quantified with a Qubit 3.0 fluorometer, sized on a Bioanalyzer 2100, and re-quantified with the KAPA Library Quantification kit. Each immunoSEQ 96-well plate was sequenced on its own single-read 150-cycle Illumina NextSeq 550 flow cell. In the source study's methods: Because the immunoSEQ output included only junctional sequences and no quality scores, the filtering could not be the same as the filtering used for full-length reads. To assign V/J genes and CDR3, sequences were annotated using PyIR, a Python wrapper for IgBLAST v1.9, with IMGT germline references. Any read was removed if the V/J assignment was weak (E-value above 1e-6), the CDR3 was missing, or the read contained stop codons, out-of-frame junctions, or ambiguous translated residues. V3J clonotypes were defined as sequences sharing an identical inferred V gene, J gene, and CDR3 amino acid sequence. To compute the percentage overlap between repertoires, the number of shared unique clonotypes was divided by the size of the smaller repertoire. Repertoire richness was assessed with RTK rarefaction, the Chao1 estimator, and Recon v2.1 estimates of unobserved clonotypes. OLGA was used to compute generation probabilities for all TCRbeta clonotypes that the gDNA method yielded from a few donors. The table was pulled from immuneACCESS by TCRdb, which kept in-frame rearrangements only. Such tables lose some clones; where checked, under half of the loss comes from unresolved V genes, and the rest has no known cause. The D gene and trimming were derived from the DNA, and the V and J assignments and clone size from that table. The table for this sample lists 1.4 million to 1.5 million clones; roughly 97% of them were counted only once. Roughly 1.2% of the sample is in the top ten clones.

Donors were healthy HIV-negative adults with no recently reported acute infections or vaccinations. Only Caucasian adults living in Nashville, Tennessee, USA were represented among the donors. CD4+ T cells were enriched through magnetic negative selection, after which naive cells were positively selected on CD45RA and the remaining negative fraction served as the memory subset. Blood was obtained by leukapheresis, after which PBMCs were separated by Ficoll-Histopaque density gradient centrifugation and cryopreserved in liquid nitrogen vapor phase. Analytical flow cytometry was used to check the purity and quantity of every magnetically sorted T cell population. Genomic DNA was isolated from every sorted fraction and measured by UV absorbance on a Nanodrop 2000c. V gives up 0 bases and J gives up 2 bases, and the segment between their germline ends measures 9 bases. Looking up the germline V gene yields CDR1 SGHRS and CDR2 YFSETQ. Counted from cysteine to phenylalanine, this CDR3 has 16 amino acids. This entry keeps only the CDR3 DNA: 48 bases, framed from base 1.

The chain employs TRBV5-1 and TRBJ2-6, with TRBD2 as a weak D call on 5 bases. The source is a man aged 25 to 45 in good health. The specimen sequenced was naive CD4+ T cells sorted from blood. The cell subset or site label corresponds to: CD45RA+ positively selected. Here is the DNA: TGCGCCAGCAGCTTGGAACCCGGGACTGGGGCCAACGTCCTGACTTTC. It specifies CASSLEPGTGANVLTF.